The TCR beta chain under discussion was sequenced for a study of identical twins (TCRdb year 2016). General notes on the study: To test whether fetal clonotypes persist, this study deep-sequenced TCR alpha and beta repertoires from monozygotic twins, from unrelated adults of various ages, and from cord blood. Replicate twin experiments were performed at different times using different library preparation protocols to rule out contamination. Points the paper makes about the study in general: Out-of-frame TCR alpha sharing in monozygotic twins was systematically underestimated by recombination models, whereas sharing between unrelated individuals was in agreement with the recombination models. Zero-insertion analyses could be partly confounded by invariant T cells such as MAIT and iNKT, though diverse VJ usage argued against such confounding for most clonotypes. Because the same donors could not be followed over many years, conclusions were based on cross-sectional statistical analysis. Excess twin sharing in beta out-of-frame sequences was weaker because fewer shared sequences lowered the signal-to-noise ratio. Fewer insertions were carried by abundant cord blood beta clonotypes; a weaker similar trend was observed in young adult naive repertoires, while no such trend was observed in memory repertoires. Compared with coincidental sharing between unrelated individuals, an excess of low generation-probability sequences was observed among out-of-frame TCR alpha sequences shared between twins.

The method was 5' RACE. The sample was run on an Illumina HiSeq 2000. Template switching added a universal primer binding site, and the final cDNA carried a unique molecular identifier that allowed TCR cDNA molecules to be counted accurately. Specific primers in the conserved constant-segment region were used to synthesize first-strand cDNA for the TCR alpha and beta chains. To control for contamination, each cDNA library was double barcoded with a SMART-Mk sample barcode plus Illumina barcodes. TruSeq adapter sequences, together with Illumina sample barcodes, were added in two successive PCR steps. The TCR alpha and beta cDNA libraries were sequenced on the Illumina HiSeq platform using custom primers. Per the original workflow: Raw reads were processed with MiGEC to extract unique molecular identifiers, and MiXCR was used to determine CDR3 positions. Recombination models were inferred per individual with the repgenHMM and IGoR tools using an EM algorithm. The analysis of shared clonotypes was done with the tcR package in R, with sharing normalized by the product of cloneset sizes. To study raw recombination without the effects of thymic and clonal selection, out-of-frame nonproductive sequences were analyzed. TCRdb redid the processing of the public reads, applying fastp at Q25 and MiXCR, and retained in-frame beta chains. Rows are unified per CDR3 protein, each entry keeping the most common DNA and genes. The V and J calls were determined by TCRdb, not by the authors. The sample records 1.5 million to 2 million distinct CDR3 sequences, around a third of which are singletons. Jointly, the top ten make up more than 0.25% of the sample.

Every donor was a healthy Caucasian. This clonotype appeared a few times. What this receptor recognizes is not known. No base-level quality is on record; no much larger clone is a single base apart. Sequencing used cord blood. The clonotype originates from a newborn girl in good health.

The CDR3 reads CASSSYRTGTYEQYF. The nucleotides read TGTGCCAGCAGCTCCTACAGGACAGGAACCTACGAGCAGTACTTC. This receptor chain uses TRBV5-4 and TRBJ2-7, with TRBD1 matching 7 junction bases. CDR1 and CDR2, looked up from the germline V gene (reference sequence), are SGHNT and YYREEE. The CDR3 numbers 15 residues from cysteine through phenylalanine. The kept DNA is CDR3 alone, 45 bases in frame from the first base. Germline trimming: 3 bases from V, 2 bases from J; junction bases outside gene matches: 8.